The next 29 T cell receptor beta chains were all read from a single sample in a study of T cell responses to AZD1222 COVID-19 vaccine. Profiled with immunoSEQ multiplex PCR; TCRdb holds only in-frame clones, not every one. The table lists about 83,000 clones, about 83% of them singletons, with over 8% in the top ten. The sample was peripheral blood, taken on day 0 of AZD1222 vaccination. Receptors originate from an adult in good health.

The rearrangement links TRBV20-1 to TRBJ1-2; possible D gene TRBD1, 6 bases. CDR3 length equals 12 residues. Germline V lookup: CDR1 DFQATT, CDR2 SNEGSKA (reference sequence). Trimming stripped 3 bases from V and 8 bases from J, with 13 bases between. CDR3 amino acids: CSASKGVEGYTF. In nucleotides, the CDR3 is TGCAGTGCTAGTAAGGGGGTGGAGGGCTACACCTTC.

The chain has TRBV24-1 and TRBJ2-1; no reliable D call. The CDR3 covers 12 residues. The germline V and J ends were trimmed by 5 bases and 6 bases, with 7 bases remaining between them. The germline gives CDR1 KGHDR, CDR2 SFDVKD. The CDR3 spells CATSVGPNEQFF. CDR3 DNA sequence: TGTGCCACCAGTGTCGGGCCCAATGAGCAGTTCTTC.

The chain uses TRBV2 and TRBJ2-5, with TRBD2 matching over 7 bases. This CDR3 has 15 residues. V lost 5 bases to trimming and J lost 2 bases; unmatched junction nucleotides: 8. Germline V gene sequence: CDR1 SNHLY, CDR2 FYNNEI. The CDR3 DNA reads TGTGCCAGCAGTCCAGGTGGGAGGGAACAAGAGACCCAGTACTTC. Translation: CASSPGGREQETQYF.

The chain couples TRBV18 to TRBJ1-2; D is perhaps TRBD1 (6 bases). The CDR3 runs 15 residues. The V gene's germline CDR1 is KGHSH and CDR2 LQKENI. The ends were cut back, 2 bases at V and 9 bases at J, with 19 bases in the middle. DNA of the CDR3: TGTGCCAGCTCACCAACCAGCCTGGGGACACCTAGCTACACCTTC. Translating gives CASSPTSLGTPSYTF.

This clone was found a few times. The rearrangement uses TRBV29-1 and TRBJ2-1; perhaps TRBD2 as D (6 bases). The CDR3 has 16 residues. Trimming took off 0 bases at V and 5 bases at J, with 17 bases between the two ends. CDR1 SQVTM and CDR2 ANQGSEA come from the germline V gene. For the CDR3, the DNA is TGCAGCGTTGAAGATCCCCCGGGTGGCGGGGACAATGAGCAGTTCTTC. As protein: CSVEDPPGGGDNEQFF.

The J gene is TRBJ1-2, the V gene TRBV5-1, with a tentative D call TRBD1 (6 bases). The CDR3 has 16 amino acids. The ends were cut back, 0 bases at V and 5 bases at J, with 17 bases in the middle. The germline gives CDR1 SGHRS, CDR2 YFSETQ. The CDR3 here is CASSLARGEMGYGYTF. CDR3 DNA: TGCGCCAGCAGCTTGGCCAGGGGCGAAATGGGGTATGGCTACACCTTC.

The chain carries TRBV6-5 and TRBJ1-2; maybe TRBD1 (6 bases). The V end was cut by 3 bases, the J end by 7 bases, with 21 bases between. This CDR3 has 16 amino acids. Germline CDR1 and CDR2: MNHEY and SVGAGI. The DNA for the CDR3 is TGTGCCAGCAGTTATAGAGGGACACTTCCTGCTGGTGGCTACACCTTC. This encodes CASSYRGTLPAGGYTF.

The rearrangement links TRBV5-5 to TRBJ1-2, with TRBD1 identical over 9 bases. The V gene's germline CDR1 is SGHKS and CDR2 YYEKEE (reference sequence). V shed 5 bases, J shed 4 bases, and the junction held 6 bases outside the gene matches. The CDR3 has 14 residues. The CDR3 reads CASSNRGQGYGYTF. The DNA for the CDR3 is TGTGCCAGCAGTAACAGGGGGCAGGGCTATGGCTACACCTTC.

V gene TRBV5-8 combines with J gene TRBJ1-2; D uncertain. Germline-derived CDR1 and CDR2 are SGHTS and YDEGEE. The CDR3 consists of 15 residues. V gave up 4 bases and J gave up 0 bases, with 13 bases separating them. The CDR3 sequence: CASSRGPNPNYGYTF. CDR3 sequence (DNA): TGTGCCAGCAGCCGAGGACCGAACCCTAACTATGGCTACACCTTC.

The chain links TRBV4-1 to TRBJ1-5; D unclear. Germline CDR1 MGHRA, CDR2 YSYEKL. The CDR3 covers 15 residues. With 4 bases removed from V and 6 bases from J, the gap between germline ends came to 16 bases. CDR3 region: CASSLTTWKGQPQHF. The CDR3 bases are TGCGCCAGCAGCCTCACGACCTGGAAGGGTCAGCCCCAGCATTTT.

This sequence joins TRBV29-1 and TRBJ1-2, with D possibly being TRBD1 (5 bases). The CDR3 runs 13 residues. The germline V gene encodes CDR1 SQVTM and CDR2 ANQGSEA. Trimming removed 1 base at V and 4 bases at J, with 10 bases between. As DNA, the CDR3 is TGCAGCGTTGAAGCAGGGACCAGCTATGGCTACACCTTC. Protein sequence: CSVEAGTSYGYTF.

This chain connects TRBV10-3 to TRBJ2-1; the D is unclear. V lost 3 bases to trimming and J lost 0 bases, with 12 bases between them. The CDR3 is 16 amino acids. Germline CDR1 is ENHRY and CDR2 is SYGVKD. CDR3 region: CAISDRRKSSYNEQFF. CDR3 in DNA: TGTGCCATCAGTGACAGACGCAAGAGCTCCTACAATGAGCAGTTCTTC.

This chain joins TRBV28 and TRBJ2-1; D not resolved. V was clipped by 6 bases and J by 0 bases, with 12 bases between them. CDR3 length: 15 residues. Germline V gene lookup returns CDR1 MDHEN and CDR2 SYDVKM. This CDR3 is CASSPDSTSYNEQFF. CDR3 DNA sequence: TGTGCCAGCAGCCCAGACTCGACCTCCTACAATGAGCAGTTCTTC.

V gene TRBV19 combines with J gene TRBJ1-1, with D perhaps matching TRBD1 (5 bases). V was shortened by 1 base and J by 4 bases, with 19 bases between the two germline ends. Germline loops: CDR1 LNHDA, CDR2 SQIVND (reference sequence). CDR3 length: 17 amino acids. The CDR3 nucleotides read TGTGCCAGTAGTATAGCGACGACGGGGTTGGGGGGCACTGAAGCTTTCTTT. The encoded protein is CASSIATTGLGGTEAFF.

J is TRBJ2-3 and V is TRBV23-1, with D unclear. TRBV23-1 qualifies as an ORF whose function is uncertain. Trimming stripped 7 bases from V and 3 bases from J, with 11 bases between. The CDR3 consists of 13 residues. The CDR3 here is CASTPRETDTQYF. In DNA form, the CDR3 reads TGCGCCAGCACTCCCAGAGAAACAGATACGCAGTATTTT.

The rearrangement uses TRBV19 and TRBJ1-1; D is ambiguous. The V end was cut by 3 bases, the J end by 2 bases, with 10 bases between. This CDR3 has 14 residues. Looked up from germline, CDR1 is LNHDA and CDR2 is SQIVND (reference sequence). CDR3 bases: TGTGCCAGTAGTATGGAGTTTTTTAACACTGAAGCTTTCTTT. As protein: CASSMEFFNTEAFF.

The chain combines TRBV6-1 with TRBJ2-7, with 10 bases identical to TRBD2. Germline V CDR1 and CDR2: MNHNS, SASEGT. The J segment lost 3 bases and the V segment lost 2 bases, leaving 4 bases of the junction unmatched. The CDR3 extends over 15 amino acids. The CDR3 loop is CASSELLAGVYEQYF. The CDR3 DNA reads as TGTGCCAGCAGTGAACTGCTAGCGGGAGTCTACGAGCAGTACTTC.

The rearrangement joins TRBV29-1 to TRBJ1-2; 9 bases are a match to TRBD1. Per germline, CDR1 SQVTM and CDR2 ANQGSEA. CDR3 length equals 14 residues. Germline trimming cut 5 bases from V and 4 bases from J; bases unmatched to any gene: 8. The CDR3 DNA follows: TGCAGCGTTTCCGGGACAGGGTTTACCTATGGCTACACCTTC. Amino acids: CSVSGTGFTYGYTF.

The V gene is TRBV6-4, the J gene TRBJ2-3, with 10 bases lining up with TRBD1. The junction had 1 base not matched to a gene; V was cut back by 0 bases and J by 4 bases. Germline CDR1 and CDR2: MRHNA and SNTAGT. The CDR3 sequence is 15 residues long. The CDR3 DNA follows: TGTGCCAGCAGTGACTCGACAGGGGGCGCAGATACGCAGTATTTT. Protein sequence: CASSDSTGGADTQYF.

The rearrangement links TRBV9 to TRBJ1-2, with TRBD1 identical over 7 bases. The germline CDR1 and CDR2 sequences are SGDLS and YYNGEE. V lost 0 bases to trimming and J lost 2 bases; unmatched junction nucleotides: 4. The CDR3 is 15 residues long. CDR3 DNA sequence: TGTGCCAGCAGCGTAGGGGACAGCAAGAACTATGGCTACACCTTC. Translation: CASSVGDSKNYGYTF.

This clone was recorded once. The V gene is TRBV7-9, the J gene TRBJ1-3; D might be TRBD1 (5 bases). Germline values: CDR1 SEHNR, CDR2 FQNEAQ (reference sequence). This CDR3 has 16 amino acids. V was trimmed by 0 bases and J by 1 base, leaving 10 bases between them. This chain's CDR3 is CASSLAWGFSGNTIYF. The CDR3 nucleotides read TGTGCCAGCAGCTTAGCGTGGGGGTTTTCTGGAAACACCATATATTTT.

This chain joins TRBV29-1 and TRBJ2-6, with 7 bases identical to TRBD1. The germline V gene has CDR1 SQVTM and CDR2 ANQGSEA. J gave up 0 bases and V 7 bases, and 6 bases lay outside the gene matches. This CDR3 has 15 amino acids. The CDR3 DNA sequence: TGCAGCGCCAGGACAGGCACCTCTGGGGCCAACGTCCTGACTTTC. Translating gives CSARTGTSGANVLTF.

The rearrangement uses TRBV2 and TRBJ2-7; either TRBD1 or TRBD2 may fit D (5 bases each). The CDR3 has 13 residues. Trimming took off 3 bases at V and 0 bases at J, with 6 bases between the two ends. Germline V lookup: CDR1 SNHLY, CDR2 FYNNEI. The CDR3 sequence: CASSDGGSYEQYF. In DNA, the CDR3 is TGTGCCAGCAGTGATGGGGGCTCCTACGAGCAGTACTTC.

This clone appeared a single time. V usage is TRBV6-5 and J usage is TRBJ2-7; a weak D match, TRBD2 (5 bases). The germline V and J ends were trimmed by 0 bases and 2 bases, with 11 bases remaining between them. In germline, CDR1 is MNHEY, CDR2 SVGAGI. The length of the CDR3 is 15 residues. CDR3 sequence: CASSYSSSDPYEQYF. DNA for the CDR3: TGTGCCAGCAGTTACTCGAGTAGCGACCCCTACGAGCAGTACTTC.

The chain employs TRBV10-3 and TRBJ1-4; D is uncertain. V lost 10 bases, J lost 6 bases, and 15 bases lay in between. This CDR3 is built from 13 residues. The germline gives CDR1 ENHRY, CDR2 SYGVKD. The CDR3 coding sequence is TGTGCCACCCGGACGTTACTACATGAAAAACTGTTTTTT. Residues: CATRTLLHEKLFF.

This clone was seen just once. This rearrangement joins TRBV19 to TRBJ2-5, with 7 bases lining up with TRBD1. Germline trimming cut 7 bases from V and 5 bases from J; bases unmatched to any gene: 10. This CDR3 contains 14 residues. CDR1 LNHDA and CDR2 SQIVND come from the germline V gene (reference sequence). CDR3 region: CASTRTGPRETQYF. CDR3 nucleotide sequence: TGTGCCAGTACTCGGACAGGCCCCCGGGAGACCCAGTACTTC.

Here the CDR3 reads CASSRDSSGGALREQFF. CDR3 DNA sequence: TGCGCCAGCAGCAGAGATTCTAGCGGGGGGGCCTTGCGTGAGCAGTTCTTC. V and J are TRBV5-1 and TRBJ2-1, with 12 bases lining up with TRBD2. With V trimmed by 4 bases and J by 9 bases, 14 bases remained unmatched. Germline CDR1 is SGHRS and CDR2 is YFSETQ. CDR3 length equals 17 residues.

The chain recombines TRBV6-5 with TRBJ1-5, with unresolved D. Germline loops: CDR1 MNHEY, CDR2 SVGAGI. The CDR3 runs 13 residues. V was cut by 2 bases and J by 0 bases, with 2 bases left in between. The CDR3 DNA sequence: TGTGCCAGCAGTTACAATAGCAATCAGCCCCAGCATTTT. This gives the protein CASSYNSNQPQHF.

This rearrangement joins TRBV9 to TRBJ2-3; a weak D match, TRBD2 (6 bases). There are 15 residues in the CDR3. Deletions cut 1 base from V and 4 bases from J, with 13 bases between. Germline V gene data show CDR1 as SGDLS and CDR2 as YYNGEE. The CDR3 loop is CASSVRTSWADTQYF. The CDR3, as DNA: TGTGCCAGCAGCGTAAGAACTAGCTGGGCAGATACGCAGTATTTT. The variable domain in full, with the rest retrieved from reference TRBV9 and TRBJ2-3, is DSGVTQTPKHLITATGQRVTLRCSPRSGDLSVYWYQQSLDQGLQFLIQYYNGEERAKGNILERFSAQQFPDLHSELNLSSLELGDSALYFCASSVRTSWADTQYFGPGTRLTVL.